This T cell receptor (beta chain) is drawn from a study of blood T cells in healthy people across ages (dated by TCRdb to the mid-2010s). Regarding the complete study: Template switching captured roughly one uniquely barcoded TCR beta cDNA molecule per two T cells in model experiments. The donors were split into four age groups: young (average about 16 years), middle-aged (around 37), aged (62) and long-lived (82). Using deep sequencing normalized with unique cDNA molecular identifiers, the study measured how TCR beta repertoire diversity changes with age. Using the same blood draw, the study looked at two additional independent replicas of 1 million unique cDNA reads for two donors, one aged 18 to 30 and the other aged 80 or older. To avoid experimental bias, donors of different ages were distributed randomly across sequencing lanes. The research as a whole found: Total diversity estimates from one million sequenced T cells were considered lower bounds and underestimates. The long-lived group showed more naive CD4+ T cells, fewer expanded clones and increased TCR diversity than the aged group, suggesting age selection. Conclusive comparison of naive and antigen-experienced compartments was prevented by the profiling of bulk unsorted PBMCs. There was a strong correlation between observed TCR beta diversity and the percentage of naive T cells measured by flow cytometry. As age increased, observed TCR beta diversity per million T cells dropped in a roughly linear way, and a significant reduction was already evident by age 40. The CMV infection status of donors was not known, potentially confounding age-related changes in expanded clonotypes.

The library was produced with 5' RACE. TCRdb lists the instrument as Illumina HiSeq 2500. A second PCR of roughly 7 to 11 cycles was performed with a sample-barcoded 5' primer and a J-beta primer mix. A template-switch 5' adaptor carrying 12 random nucleotides introduced a unique molecular identifier onto each TCR beta cDNA molecule. Each sample yielded at least 3 million CDR3-containing paired-end reads. All of the RNA was converted into first-strand cDNA using the Mint cDNA synthesis kit, with a TRBC-specific oligonucleotide serving as the primer. After uracil-DNA glycosylase treatment, a first 18-cycle PCR used universal primers M1SS and BC2_uni_R on all cDNA. As for the authors' bioinformatics: For normalization, 1 million high-quality reads were randomly selected from each sample, with every read carrying a distinct molecular identifier. Instead of being binned into consensus sequences, reads that shared molecular identifiers were thrown out. MiTCR, run with a Q25 quality threshold and the strictest error-elimination algorithm, handled CDR3 identification, clonotype clustering and error correction. Lower-bound total TCR beta diversity was estimated with a nonparametric unseen species model using Euler transformation. TCRdb trimmed public reads at Q25 via fastp, called clones via MiXCR and kept in-frame beta chains. Each entry merges the rows of one CDR3 protein and shows their most common DNA and genes. In this record, the V and J calls reflect TCRdb's handling and not the investigators' own analysis. The sample data list 1,300,000 or so distinct CDR3 sequences, and roughly 59% of these were observed just once. The ten largest account for 5.5% to 8% of the sample.

Donors were 39 systemically healthy Caucasian individuals from Russia aged roughly 6 to 100 years. Ten milliliters of peripheral blood were drawn from each donor into EDTA-treated Vacutainer tubes. Ficoll-Paque density-gradient centrifugation was used to isolate PBMCs, with at least 6 million per sample. Total RNA, at least 6 micrograms per sample, was extracted from PBMCs with Trizol reagent. For every donor, an aliquot of PBMCs went through flow cytometry to measure the percentages of naive CD45RAhigh/CD27high T cells. In its sample, this clonotype was seen a few times. Which antigen it targets is not known. Per-base qualities were not stored, and no clone one base away is much larger. The germline V gene (reference sequence) supplies CDR1 DFQATT and CDR2 SNEGSKA. Taken from cysteine to phenylalanine, the CDR3 has 13 residues. Only the CDR3 region is kept as DNA, spanning 39 bases read in frame from base 1. V loses 6 bases of germline sequence and J loses 2 bases, and the interval between the two ends is 14 bases.

The TCR comes from a man younger than 35 in good health. Sequencing was performed on blood. The chain joins TRBV20-1 to TRBJ2-7, with a tentative D call of TRBD1 or TRBD2, each matching 5 bases. The CDR3: CSAMGPMTYEQYF. The nucleotide sequence reads TGCAGTGCGATGGGACCGATGACCTACGAGCAGTACTTC.